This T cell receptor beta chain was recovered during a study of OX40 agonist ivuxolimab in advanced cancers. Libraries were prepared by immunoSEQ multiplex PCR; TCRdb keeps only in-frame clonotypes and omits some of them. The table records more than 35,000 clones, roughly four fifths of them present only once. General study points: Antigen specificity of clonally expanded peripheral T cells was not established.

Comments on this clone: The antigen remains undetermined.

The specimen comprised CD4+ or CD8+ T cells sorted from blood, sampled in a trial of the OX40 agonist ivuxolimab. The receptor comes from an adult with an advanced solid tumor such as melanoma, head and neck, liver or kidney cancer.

The CDR3 protein is CASSYTYEQYF. As DNA, the CDR3 is TGTGCCAGCAGCTATACCTACGAGCAGTACTTC. The J gene is TRBJ2-7, the V gene TRBV7-9; no reliable D call. Trimming shortened V by 4 bases and J by 2 bases, and 3 bases separated the two germline ends. The CDR3 is 11 amino acids. The germline CDR1 and CDR2 sequences are SEHNR and FQNEAQ (reference sequence).